The 12 T cell receptor beta chains presented below share a single source sample, sequenced in a study of shared clonotypes between healthy human individuals. The table came from immunoSEQ multiplex PCR; TCRdb's copy has only in-frame clones and leaves some out. The sample yields approximately 510,000 clones, 75% to 85% seen once. Sequencing input: PBMCs. The source of these receptors is a woman aged 40 to 50 in good health. Some clones in this sample may be carry-over from other donors' samples.

The chain uses TRBV21-1 and TRBJ2-1; the D call TRBD2 from the table was never checked on the DNA. TRBV21-1 constitutes a pseudogene. The CDR3 is made up of 16 amino acids. For the CDR3, the DNA is TGTGCCAGCAGCTTCCAAGGACTAGCGGAGGACAATGAGCAGTTCTTC. It yields the protein CASSFQGLAEDNEQFF.

The gene calls are TRBV4-3 and TRBJ1-4, with a weak D call TRBD1 (5 bases). The V end lost 0 bases, the J end lost 5 bases, and 13 bases lay between the germline ends. There are 16 residues in the CDR3. Germline CDR1 is LGHNA and CDR2 is YSLEER. The CDR3 reads CASSQDSRGTNEKLFF. The DNA for the CDR3 is TGCGCCAGCAGCCAAGATTCTCGGGGGACGAATGAAAAACTGTTTTTT.

This clone has only a few counts. The chain joins TRBV2 to TRBJ2-1; no clear D gene. Germline assignment: CDR1 SNHLY and CDR2 FYNNEI. V was pared by 3 bases and J by 8 bases, with 2 bases between. CDR3 length: 10 residues. The CDR3 nucleotides read TGTGCCAGCAGTGACTATGAGCAGTTCTTC. Its translation is CASSDYEQFF.

The chain is built from TRBV12-2 and TRBJ1-2. TRBV12-2 is deemed a pseudogene. The CDR3 is 16 residues long. The chain's CDR3 is CASRQTGSERGYGYTF. CDR3 nucleotide sequence: TGTGCAAGTCGCCAGACGGGGTCAGAACGGGGCTATGGCTACACCTTC.

This clone was seen a single time. The rearrangement joins TRBV6-1 to TRBJ1-3; no clear D gene. The CDR3 extends over 13 amino acids. Trimming pared 6 bases from V and 0 bases from J, leaving 6 bases between. CDR1 is MNHNS, CDR2 SASEGT, per germline. CDR3 in DNA: TGTGCCAGCAGGACAAGCTCTGGAAACACCATATATTTT. This codes for CASRTSSGNTIYF.

This clone was seen only a few times. CDR3 DNA: TGTGCCTGGAGTGTAGCAAGGGTAAGGATAGGCGATCAGCCCCAGCATTTT. Its translation is CAWSVARVRIGDQPQHF. This chain joins TRBV30 and TRBJ1-5; D unclear. The V gene's germline CDR1 is GTSNPN and CDR2 SVGIG (reference sequence). The V and J ends lost 0 bases and 5 bases respectively, with 20 bases between them. CDR3 length: 17 residues.

A remark on this clone: Different DNA sequences within this sample yield the same CDR3. This rearrangement joins TRBV6-1 to TRBJ2-7; 8 bases agree with TRBD1. Germline V gene lookup returns CDR1 MNHNS and CDR2 SASEGT. This CDR3 is built from 15 residues. Trimming took 0 bases from V and 2 from J; bases not matched to a gene: 3. The CDR3 here is CASSEAGTGTYEQYF. CDR3 bases: TGTGCCAGCAGTGAAGCCGGGACAGGAACCTACGAGCAGTACTTC.

V usage is TRBV7-9 and J usage is TRBJ2-2, with unresolved D. V lost 3 bases, J lost 4 bases, and 9 bases lay in between. The CDR3 sequence is 14 residues long. Germline V gives CDR1 SEHNR, CDR2 FQNEAQ (reference sequence). The CDR3 here is CASSFADGTGELFF. The CDR3 DNA follows: TGTGCCAGCAGCTTTGCGGACGGCACCGGGGAGCTGTTTTTT.

The V and J genes are TRBV5-6 and TRBJ2-7, with 7 nucleotides matching TRBD1. There are 15 residues in the CDR3. V lost 4 bases and J lost 0; bases outside the gene matches: 7. Germline values: CDR1 SGHDT, CDR2 YYEEEE. The DNA of the CDR3 is TGTGCCAGCAGCAATAGGGACAGAAACTCCTACGAGCAGTACTTC. Translated: CASSNRDRNSYEQYF.

The chain carries TRBV25-1 and TRBJ2-3, with D possibly being TRBD2 (5 bases). Germline CDR1 MGHDK, CDR2 SYGVNS. V was trimmed by 1 base and J by 4 bases, leaving 12 bases between them. The CDR3 has 15 residues. The CDR3 DNA reads as TGTGCCAGCAGTGAATTTTACGGGGTAGCAGATACGCAGTATTTT. Amino acid sequence: CASSEFYGVADTQYF. The full variable domain, in which reference TRBV25-1 and TRBJ2-3 provide the parts outside the CDR3, is EADIYQTPRYLVIGTGKKITLECSQTMGHDKMYWYQQDPGMELHLIHYSYGVNSTEKGDLSSESTVSRIRTEHFPLTLESARPSHTSQYLCASSEFYGVADTQYFGPGTRLTVL.

The gene calls are TRBV28 and TRBJ2-7; D gene uncertain. Germline V gene data show CDR1 as MDHEN and CDR2 as SYDVKM. The CDR3 is made up of 11 amino acids. V shed 5 bases and J shed 5 bases, with 7 bases lying between them. CDR3 in DNA: TGTGCCAGCAGTACCCGGGACGAGCAGTACTTC. Protein product: CASSTRDEQYF.

V usage is TRBV18 and J usage is TRBJ2-5, with 8 bases fitting TRBD2. J lost 5 bases, V lost 2 bases, and 10 bases had no gene match. The CDR3 loop spans 16 amino acids. The germline V gene encodes CDR1 KGHSH and CDR2 LQKENI. In DNA, the CDR3 is TGTGCCAGCTCACCATCCTTAGGGACTAGTGAGGAGACCCAGTACTTC. Translated, it gives CASSPSLGTSEETQYF. Complete variable domain (other parts from reference TRBV18 and TRBJ2-5): NAGVMQNPRHLVRRRGQEARLRCSPMKGHSHVYWYRQLPEEGLKFMVYLQKENIIDESGMPKERFSAEFPKEGPSILRIQQVVRGDSAAYFCASSPSLGTSEETQYFGPGTRLLVL.